Here is one TCR beta chain with its context. Sequencing used immunoSEQ multiplex PCR; TCRdb keeps in-frame clones, though not all of them. The table lists about 140,000 clones, about 86% of them singletons. The data derive from a study of blood T cell repertoires in COVID-19. Sequenced input: peripheral blood. This clonotype originated in a woman aged 55-70 years with acute or convalescent COVID-19.

This CDR3 is CASSVYSDSSTGELFF. CDR3 coding DNA: TGTGCCAGCAGCGTCTATTCGGACAGCAGCACCGGGGAGCTGTTTTTT. This rearrangement joins TRBV9 to TRBJ2-2, with D perhaps matching TRBD1 (6 bases). The CDR3 length is 16 residues. With 2 bases removed from V and 4 bases from J, the gap between germline ends came to 15 bases. Germline CDR1 SGDLS, CDR2 YYNGEE.